These 22 T cell receptor beta chains originate from one sample sequenced in a study of vaccination and CD4 T cells after COVID-19. Sequencing of cultured CD4+ T cell DNA used the Oncomine TCR Beta short-read assay. TCRdb recomputed calls from the PCR reads with MiXCR, one row per CDR3 protein. Of 14,000 to 15,000 distinct CDR3 sequences in the sample, about 48% were seen once. Treatment here: roughly 10-day PBMC culture with coronavirus spike peptide pools or control peptides (ViraFEST assay). These TCRs are of unknown antigen specificity. Source material: CD4+ T cells from blood, cultured in vitro. The receptors derive from a human donor who had recovered from COVID-19.

The rearrangement links TRBV6-2 or TRBV6-3 to TRBJ2-3, with D unclear. Looked up from germline, CDR1 is MNHEY and CDR2 is SVGEGT. The V and J ends lost 2 bases and 4 bases respectively, with 25 bases between them. This CDR3 region has 19 residues. DNA of the CDR3: TGTGCCAGCAGTTACGCATCGTTGATATTCCATCGGAACCCAGATACGCAGTATTTT. Its protein is CASSYASLIFHRNPDTQYF.

This clonotype has more than one count but fewer than ten. V and J are TRBV11-3 and TRBJ2-3; a weak D match, TRBD2 (6 bases). Trimming took 4 bases from V and 6 from J, leaving 14 bases between them. Germline-derived CDR1 and CDR2 are SGHNT and YENEEA. The length of the CDR3 is 14 residues. DNA for the CDR3: TGTGCCAGCAGCTACCCCGCCAGCGGGGATACGCAGTATTTT. It encodes CASSYPASGDTQYF.

This clonotype has just a few counts. The chain is built from TRBV12-3 or TRBV12-4 and TRBJ1-5, with D perhaps TRBD1 (5 bases). Trimming took off 6 bases at V and 3 bases at J, with 12 bases between the two ends. The CDR3 contains 14 residues. This CDR3 reads CASSLGAVNQPQHF. The CDR3 bases are TGTGCCAGCAGCCTAGGGGCCGTCAATCAGCCCCAGCATTTT.

This clonotype was seen more than once but under ten times. This chain links TRBV12-5 with TRBJ1-5; D is unresolved. The CDR3 has 11 amino acids. Trimming left V 1 base short and J 7 bases short, with 2 bases between. Per germline, CDR1 LGHNT and CDR2 FRNRAP. The CDR3 DNA follows: TGTGCTAGTGGTTTGGAACAGCCCCAGCATTTT. The encoded protein is CASGLEQPQHF.

Comments on this clonotype: Sequence at one end of the junction differs from germline and may be a read error. The rearrangement joins TRBV19 to TRBJ2-4; 10 bases align to TRBD1. The CDR3 totals 14 residues. The germline V gene has CDR1 LNHDA and CDR2 SQIVND (reference sequence). This CDR3 reads CVSSPRDRGNIQYF. DNA for the CDR3: TGTGTCAGTAGTCCGAGGGACAGGGGAAACATTCAGTACTTC.

This clonotype came up a few times. The chain joins TRBV19 to TRBJ1-5, with a weak D call TRBD1 (6 bases). The CDR3 runs to 15 residues. V was pared by 4 bases and J by 0 bases, with 10 bases between. Germline lookup yields CDR1 LNHDA and CDR2 SQIVND (reference sequence). CDR3 coding DNA: TGTGCCAGTAGTACGACAGGTGATAGCAATCAGCCCCAGCATTTT. Encoded protein: CASSTTGDSNQPQHF.

The V and J genes are TRBV27 and TRBJ2-6; D remains unclear. CDR3 length equals 15 residues. V lost 4 bases and J 1 base, leaving 8 bases between the germline ends. Germline V lookup: CDR1 MNHEY, CDR2 SMNVEV (reference sequence). The CDR3 DNA follows: TGTGCCAGCAGTTCAAGGTTATCTGGGGCCAACGTCCTGACTTTC. Translation gives CASSSRLSGANVLTF.

The J gene is TRBJ2-2, the V gene TRBV6-2 or TRBV6-3; D remains ambiguous. The V end was cut by 5 bases, the J end by 1 base, with 2 bases between. CDR1 is MNHEY, CDR2 SVGEGT, per germline. The CDR3 totals 12 residues. CDR3 nucleotides: TGTGCCAGCAGTAGGAACACCGGGGAGCTGTTTTTT. It translates to CASSRNTGELFF.

The CDR3 region has the DNA TGTGCCAGCAGTGAGGAACGGGCCCCGGGGTATGGCTACACCTTC. Its translation is CASSEERAPGYGYTF. The genes are TRBV6-1 and TRBJ1-2, with D unresolved. CDR1 and CDR2 (germline): MNHNS, SASEGT. V lost 3 bases and J lost 5, with 16 bases in between. There are 15 residues in the CDR3.

This chain links TRBV20-1 with TRBJ1-5, with D maybe TRBD1 (5 bases). The CDR3 is made up of 14 amino acids. V shed 1 base and J shed 1 base, with 8 bases lying between them. Germline loops: CDR1 DFQATT, CDR2 SNEGSKA (reference sequence). The CDR3 here is CSARAGGSNQPQHF. The CDR3 DNA reads TGCAGTGCTAGAGCCGGGGGGAGCAATCAGCCCCAGCATTTT.

This chain links TRBV9 with TRBJ1-1; D is unclear. The V gene lost 4 bases and the J gene lost 5 bases, with 18 bases spanning the gap. The CDR3 totals 15 residues. CDR1 is SGDLS and CDR2 is YYNGEE in the germline V gene. The CDR3 here is CASSPATSIGTEAFF. The CDR3, as DNA: TGTGCCAGCAGCCCCGCTACATCCATTGGGACTGAAGCTTTCTTT.

This rearrangement joins TRBV28 to TRBJ1-2; D may be TRBD1 (6 bases). The germline V gene has CDR1 MDHEN and CDR2 SYDVKM. The CDR3 is made up of 13 amino acids. Trimming stripped 6 bases from V and 5 bases from J, with 13 bases between. The CDR3 DNA sequence: TGTGCCAGCAGAACAGGGATTGGGTATGGCTACACCTTC. Amino acid sequence: CASRTGIGYGYTF.

This clonotype has more than one count but fewer than ten. This rearrangement joins TRBV20-1 to TRBJ1-4; possible D gene TRBD1, 5 bases. This CDR3 contains 11 residues. The germline CDR1 and CDR2 sequences are DFQATT and SNEGSKA (reference sequence). V was shortened by 1 base and J by 8 bases, with 5 bases between the two germline ends. The CDR3 spells CSARGDEKLFF. The CDR3 DNA follows: TGCAGTGCTAGAGGGGACGAAAAACTGTTTTTT.

The chain employs TRBV19 and TRBJ1-6, with 11 positions matching TRBD1. The CDR3 runs 14 residues. Germline V gene data show CDR1 as LNHDA and CDR2 as SQIVND (reference sequence). The V gene end was trimmed by 6 bases and the J gene end by 9 bases; junction bases not matched to a gene: 4. CDR3 sequence reads: CASRDGQGASPLHF. CDR3 bases: TGTGCCAGTAGAGATGGACAGGGGGCTTCACCCCTCCACTTT.

J is TRBJ2-2 and V is TRBV5-6; TRBD2 matches at 8 bases. The V and J ends lost 2 bases and 6 bases, in that order; junction bases with no gene match: 6. This CDR3 spans 15 amino acids. The V gene's germline CDR1 is SGHDT and CDR2 YYEEEE. Here the CDR3 DNA reads TGTGCCAGCAGCTTACCGGGACTAGGGGCCGGGGAGCTGTTTTTT. Residues: CASSLPGLGAGELFF.

This chain connects TRBV6-1 to TRBJ1-2; no clear D gene. Germline CDR1 is MNHNS and CDR2 is SASEGT. The CDR3 runs to 8 residues. The V and J ends lost 10 bases and 6 bases respectively, with 3 bases between them. This chain's CDR3 is CATDGYTF. The DNA of the CDR3 is TGTGCCACAGATGGCTACACCTTC.

The sample holds a few counts of this clonotype. This chain uses TRBV24-1 with TRBJ2-5, with 7 bases identical to TRBD2. This CDR3 has 16 amino acids. V was pared by 3 bases and J by 4 bases, with 10 bases of the junction left unmatched. Germline lookup yields CDR1 KGHDR and CDR2 SFDVKD. The CDR3 reads CATSDTVGGRRETQYF. CDR3 sequence (DNA): TGTGCCACCAGTGATACTGTGGGAGGGAGAAGAGAGACCCAGTACTTC.

Only a few counts were recorded for this clonotype. V usage is TRBV7-6 and J usage is TRBJ2-5; 8 bases are shared with TRBD2. V was pared by 3 bases and J by 4 bases, with 7 bases of the junction left unmatched. This CDR3 contains 15 residues. Germline values: CDR1 SGHVS, CDR2 FNYEAQ. CDR3: CASSFGGGSSETQYF. The CDR3 DNA is TGTGCCAGCAGCTTTGGCGGGGGGTCCTCAGAGACCCAGTACTTC.

V usage is TRBV24-1 and J usage is TRBJ1-2, with D perhaps TRBD1 (6 bases). The V gene lost 4 bases and the J gene lost 4 bases, with 12 bases spanning the gap. Germline-derived CDR1 and CDR2 are KGHDR and SFDVKD. This CDR3 region has 14 residues. CDR3: CATSENRAPYGYTF. The DNA of the CDR3 is TGTGCCACCAGTGAGAACAGGGCCCCCTATGGCTACACCTTC.

This chain uses TRBV25-1 with TRBJ2-1; 9 bases agree with TRBD2. V dropped 4 bases and J dropped 6; count of bases not matched to a gene: 4. The germline gives CDR1 MGHDK, CDR2 SYGVNS. The CDR3 is 14 amino acids. The CDR3 here is CASSVAGGRNEQFF. The CDR3 coding sequence is TGTGCCAGCAGTGTCGCGGGGGGGCGCAATGAGCAGTTCTTC.

The rearrangement joins TRBV10-3 to TRBJ2-7, with 10 bases aligning to TRBD2. The J segment lost 2 bases and the V segment lost 5 bases, leaving 6 bases of the junction unmatched. Germline assignment: CDR1 ENHRY and CDR2 SYGVKD. The CDR3 has 15 amino acids. For the CDR3, the DNA is TGTGCCATCAGTCCCCGGACTAGCGGACCCTACGAGCAGTACTTC. Translated: CAISPRTSGPYEQYF.

This clonotype has a handful of counts. The rearrangement joins TRBV5-1 to TRBJ1-2, with 8 bases that match TRBD1. In germline, CDR1 is SGHRS, CDR2 YFSETQ. V shed 3 bases and J 4 bases; nucleotides not matched to a gene: 5. This CDR3 region has 14 residues. The CDR3 DNA is TGCGCCAGCAGCTCCCGGACAGGGATCTATGGCTACACCTTC. Translated, it gives CASSSRTGIYGYTF.